Listed below are T cell receptor beta chains from one sample, sequenced in a study of shared clonotypes between healthy human individuals. Clones were sequenced by immunoSEQ multiplex PCR, and TCRdb holds only the in-frame ones, with some missing. The sample holds about 2.4 million clones; just over 90% are singletons and the top ten take more than 0.12%. Sequencing was carried out using naive CD4+ T cells sorted from blood. The source is a young man in good health. Each CDR3 is given with its conserved first and last residue. A D gene is named only where the DNA matches it firmly. Where a row states a size, it is once, few, many or the class of an expanded clone; other rows omit it.

>NA|NA|TRBV28|TRBJ1-1
TGTGCCAGCAGTCCACGGAGGTCGGAAGCTTTCTTT
CASSPRRSEAFF
>NA|NA|TRBV9|TRBJ2-7
TGTGCCAGCAGCGAGGGGCCGCGGGACGAGCAGTACTTC
CASSEGPRDEQYF
>NA|NA|TRBV7-2|TRBJ2-1
TGTGCCAGCAGCCAGGATAGGGGCTCCTACAATGAGCAGTTCTTC
CASSQDRGSYNEQFF
>NA|NA|TRBV12-2|TRBJ2-5
TGTGCAAGTCCCCTACGCCGGGAGGGGAACCAAGAGACCCAGTACTTC
CASPLRREGNQETQYF
>NA|NA|TRBV6-5|TRBJ2-1
TGTGCCAGCAGTTACGCCGGGCCCTGGGACAATGAGCAGTTCTTC
CASSYAGPWDNEQFF
>NA|few|TRBV27|TRBJ1-1
TGTGCCAGCAGTTATACAGGTTTAGGAGGGGTGGCTGAAGCTTTCTTT
CASSYTGLGGVAEAFF
>TRBD1|NA|TRBV11-2|TRBJ1-3
TGTGCCAGCAGCGCGGGACAGGGGGCAGGGAACACCATATATTTT
CASSAGQGAGNTIYF
>TRBD1|NA|TRBV7-9|TRBJ1-4
TGTGCCAGCAGCTACGGGGGACAGCTTAATGAAAAACTGTTTTTT
CASSYGGQLNEKLFF
>TRBD1|few|TRBV7-8|TRBJ1-1
TGTGCCAGCAGCGTGGGGACAGGGGGGCCCACTGAAGCTTTCTTT
CASSVGTGGPTEAFF
>NA|NA|TRBV5-6|TRBJ2-3
TGTGCCAGCAGCTGGGACAGCACAGATACGCAGTATTTT
CASSWDSTDTQYF
>TRBD1|NA|TRBV6-5|TRBJ1-2
TGTGCCAGCAGACGCGGGCCAGGGGGAGGTGGCTACACCTTC
CASRRGPGGGGYTF
>TRBD2|NA|TRBV4-2|TRBJ2-1
TGTGCCAGCAGCTCCCCAGCGGGAGGGCCTCCCAGATCTGATGAGCAGTTCTTC
CASSSPAGGPPRSDEQFF
>TRBD1|NA|TRBV6-5|TRBJ2-5
TGTGCCAGCAGTTACGTACAGGGGATGCGAGAGACCCAGTACTTC
CASSYVQGMRETQYF
>NA|NA|TRBV5-4|TRBJ1-1
TGTGCCAGCAGCCCGGGGGCCGAGGGCACTGAAGCTTTCTTT
CASSPGAEGTEAFF
>NA|NA|TRBV7-2|TRBJ2-1
TGTGCCAGCAGCCCCCAAATCCCTAGCGCGCGGTTCTACAATGAGCAGTTCTTC
CASSPQIPSARFYNEQFF
>TRBD2|NA|TRBV18|TRBJ2-3
TGTGCCAGCTCACCGGGGACTAGCGGGAGTGCAGATACGCAGTATTTT
CASSPGTSGSADTQYF
>TRBD1|NA|TRBV11-2|TRBJ2-2
TGTGCCAGCAGCTTAGCCCCAGGGGGCACCGGGGAGCTGTTTTTT
CASSLAPGGTGELFF
>NA|NA|TRBV28|TRBJ2-7
TGTGCCAGCAGTTACCCTTTCACCGGGGGTCTCGAGCAGTACTTC
CASSYPFTGGLEQYF
>TRBD2|once|TRBV27|TRBJ2-5
TGTGCCAGCAGTTTTATTTGGGTAGCGGGAACCGAGGAGACCCAGTACTTC
CASSFIWVAGTEETQYF
>NA|NA|TRBV6-4|TRBJ1-6
TGTGCCAGCAGTGAAATGGGTTGGAATTCACCCCTCCACTTT
CASSEMGWNSPLHF
>NA|NA|TRBV4-1|TRBJ2-5
TGCGCCAGCAGCCAAGATTTCCCGCTAGTAAAAGAGACCCAGTACTTC
CASSQDFPLVKETQYF
>TRBD1|NA|TRBV6-1|TRBJ2-2
TGTGCCAGCGGGGGACAGAGACCGAACACCGGGGAGCTGTTTTTT
CASGGQRPNTGELFF
>NA|NA|TRBV6-5|TRBJ2-7
TGTGCCAGCAGTTACACAGACCGGTTACCAGGCGGCGAGCAGTACTTC
CASSYTDRLPGGEQYF
>NA|NA|TRBV2|TRBJ1-1
TGTGCCAGCAGTGAGGTACGCTTGAACACTGAAGCTTTCTTT
CASSEVRLNTEAFF
>TRBD2|NA|TRBV28|TRBJ2-1
TGTGCCAGCAGTTTAAATGGACTAGCGGGGGGGAAAGACTACAATGAGCAGTTCTTC
CASSLNGLAGGKDYNEQFF
>NA|NA|TRBV7-8|TRBJ2-7
TGTGCCAGCAGCCCACCCCGGACCGCGGGCTACGAGCAGTACTTC
CASSPPRTAGYEQYF
>TRBD1|NA|TRBV30|TRBJ2-5
TGTGCCTGGCAGACAGGGGGAGCCGAGACCCAGTACTTC
CAWQTGGAETQYF
>NA|NA|TRBV15|TRBJ2-7
TGTGCCACCAGCGAATGGGCGGGGACTCCCTACGAGCAGTACTTC
CATSEWAGTPYEQYF
>NA|once|TRBV6-1|TRBJ1-3
TGTGCCAGCAGCCAAGGGATATCCTCTGGAAACACCATATATTTT
CASSQGISSGNTIYF
>TRBD2|once|TRBV29-1|TRBJ2-5
TGCAGCGTTGGCCCGGGGGGACTGGAGACCCAGTACTTC
CSVGPGGLETQYF
>TRBD2|NA|TRBV7-2|TRBJ2-2
TGTGCCAGCAGCTCTCCCCTGCCGGGACTAGCGACCGGGGAGCTGTTTTTT
CASSSPLPGLATGELFF
>NA|NA|TRBV5-5|TRBJ2-7
TGTGCCAGCAGCTTGTCGGGTTCGGCCTGGGCTCCCGTCGAGCAGTACTTC
CASSLSGSAWAPVEQYF
>TRBD1|once|TRBV15|TRBJ1-5
TGTGCCACCAGCAGAGATCGGGCAGGGGGCAAACAGCCCCAGCATTTT
CATSRDRAGGKQPQHF
>NA|NA|TRBV19|TRBJ1-5
TGTGCCAGTAGGGACAGCGGTATTCATAATCAGCCCCAGCATTTT
CASRDSGIHNQPQHF
>NA|few|TRBV7-9|TRBJ1-5
TGTGCCAGCAGCCTGTACCTAAGAGTGGGCTATCAGCCCCAGCATTTT
CASSLYLRVGYQPQHF
>NA|NA|TRBV7-6|TRBJ2-1
TGTGCCAGCAGCTCAATTGACCTTACGAGCATGGGCAATGAGCAGTTCTTC
CASSSIDLTSMGNEQFF
>NA|NA|TRBV2|TRBJ2-4
TGTGCCAGCAGTGATGATGGCGGCCTAGCCAAAAACATTCAGTACTTC
CASSDDGGLAKNIQYF
>NA|NA|TRBV5-1|TRBJ2-5
TGCGCCAGCAGCTTGGGGGGCCCCAAAGAGACCCAGTACTTC
CASSLGGPKETQYF
>NA|NA|TRBV6-5|TRBJ1-2
TGTGCCAGCAGTCGAGGGACCGGGGGGAGCTATGGCTACACCTTC
CASSRGTGGSYGYTF
>NA|NA|TRBV5-1|TRBJ2-3
TGCGCCAGCAGCTTAGGGTCTCGCACAGATACGCAGTATTTT
CASSLGSRTDTQYF
>TRBD1|NA|TRBV18|TRBJ2-7
TGTGCCAGCTCACCAGGACAGGTGTACGAGCAGTACTTC
CASSPGQVYEQYF